A single sample gave rise to the 16 T cell receptor beta chains below, sequenced in a study of blood T cell repertoires in COVID-19. Using immunoSEQ multiplex PCR, the repertoire was profiled, and TCRdb retains in-frame clones only, with some absent. The profile shows 120,000 or so clones, roughly nine tenths of them singletons. The sequenced sample was peripheral blood. These receptors came from a man aged 65 to 79 who had recovered from COVID-19.

The chain couples TRBV7-6 to TRBJ2-1; D perhaps matches TRBD1 (6 bases). Trimming shortened V by 5 bases and J by 9 bases, and 17 bases separated the two germline ends. Germline V gene data show CDR1 as SGHVS and CDR2 as FNYEAQ. This CDR3 has 14 amino acids. CDR3 bases: TGTGCCAGCAGCAAAAAGGCAGGGGATGGTGAGCAGTTCTTC. Translated, it gives CASSKKAGDGEQFF. Drawing the rest from reference TRBV7-6 and TRBJ2-1, the complete variable domain is GAGVSQSPRYKVTKRGQDVALRCDPISGHVSLYWYRQALGQGPEFLTYFNYEAQQDKSGLPNDRFSAERPEGSISTLTIQRTEQRDSAMYRCASSKKAGDGEQFFGPGTRLTVL.

The chain couples TRBV4-1 to TRBJ2-7; 15 bases line up with TRBD2. With V trimmed by 1 base and J by 3 bases, 7 bases remained unmatched. CDR1 is MGHRA, CDR2 YSYEKL, per germline. This CDR3 spans 18 amino acids. The CDR3 region is CASSQGGLAGGQNYEQYF. The CDR3 nucleotides read TGCGCCAGCAGCCAAGGGGGACTAGCGGGGGGTCAGAACTACGAGCAGTACTTC.

This rearrangement joins TRBV3-1 (or the pseudogene TRBV3-2) to TRBJ1-4; 9 bases are shared with TRBD1. Germline CDR1 and CDR2: LGHDT and YNNKEL (reference sequence). The ends lost 4 bases at V and 5 bases at J; junction bases unmatched: 5. CDR3 length: 15 residues. This CDR3 is CASSRRTGVNEKLFF. As DNA, the CDR3 is TGTGCCAGCAGCCGAAGGACAGGGGTGAATGAAAAACTGTTTTTT.

The rearrangement uses TRBV9 and TRBJ1-6; 7 bases are a match to TRBD1. CDR1 is SGDLS, CDR2 YYNGEE, per germline. This CDR3 is 15 amino acids long. The V gene end was trimmed by 5 bases and the J gene end by 6 bases; junction bases not matched to a gene: 8. The CDR3 sequence is CASSEDRVINSPLHF. The CDR3 coding sequence is TGTGCCAGCAGTGAAGACAGGGTAATTAATTCACCCCTCCACTTT.

The chain is built from TRBV5-1 and TRBJ2-5, with 7 bases aligning to TRBD1. The V gene's germline CDR1 is SGHRS and CDR2 YFSETQ. This CDR3 region has 13 residues. V shed 4 bases, J shed 3 bases, and the junction held 3 bases outside the gene matches. DNA for the CDR3: TGCGCCAGCAGCACAGACAGGGAAGAGACCCAGTACTTC. Encoded protein: CASSTDREETQYF.

This clone occurred once. The chain employs TRBV9 and TRBJ2-6; D might be TRBD1 (5 bases). V lost 4 bases, J lost 3 bases, and 17 bases lay in between. CDR1 and CDR2 from the germline V gene are SGDLS and YYNGEE. This CDR3 spans 17 amino acids. In DNA form, the CDR3 reads TGTGCCAGCAGCACCCCTAGAGGAACAGGTGGGGCCAACGTCCTGACTTTC. It codes for CASSTPRGTGGANVLTF.

The table lists this clone with a few counts. The J gene is TRBJ2-2, the V gene TRBV2; D remains ambiguous. Trimming took off 4 bases at V and 3 bases at J, with 6 bases between the two ends. The CDR3 consists of 13 residues. Germline V gene lookup returns CDR1 SNHLY and CDR2 FYNNEI. CDR3 nucleotide sequence: TGTGCCAGCAGTGCCCAGTACACCGGGGAGCTGTTTTTT. It translates to CASSAQYTGELFF.

This clone appeared a few times. The rearrangement links TRBV6-1 to TRBJ2-7; D is unresolved. CDR3 length: 14 amino acids. Trimming removed 7 bases from V and 1 base from J, with 14 bases in between. In germline, CDR1 is MNHNS, CDR2 SASEGT. CDR3 coding DNA: TGTGCCAGCAACTCAATGGGCCCATCCTACGAGCAGTACTTC. Translation gives CASNSMGPSYEQYF.

This chain connects TRBV7-9 to TRBJ1-1; D might be TRBD1 (6 bases). The V end was cut by 3 bases, the J end by 4 bases, with 12 bases between. Germline V lookup: CDR1 SEHNR, CDR2 FQNEAQ (reference sequence). The CDR3 is 14 amino acids. CDR3 loop: CASSFGQMPTEAFF. The CDR3, as DNA: TGTGCCAGCAGCTTCGGACAGATGCCCACTGAAGCTTTCTTT.

The rearrangement joins TRBV5-1 to TRBJ2-3; maybe TRBD2 (6 bases). Per the germline V gene, CDR1 is SGHRS and CDR2 is YFSETQ. This CDR3 spans 15 amino acids. The V end lost 1 base, the J end lost 5 bases, and 14 bases lay between the germline ends. The chain's CDR3 is CASSLSAGGRDTQYF. The CDR3 DNA is TGCGCCAGCAGCTTGTCAGCTGGGGGGAGAGATACGCAGTATTTT. The whole variable domain, remainder taken from reference TRBV5-1 and TRBJ2-3, is KAGVTQTPRYLIKTRGQQVTLSCSPISGHRSVSWYQQTPGQGLQFLFEYFSETQRNKGNFPGRFSGRQFSNSRSEMNVSTLELGDSALYLCASSLSAGGRDTQYFGPGTRLTVL.

The rearrangement links TRBV24-1 to TRBJ2-1; D is perhaps TRBD1 (5 bases). The CDR3 has 15 residues. Germline values: CDR1 KGHDR, CDR2 SFDVKD. V was cut by 4 bases and J by 4 bases, with 13 bases left in between. In DNA form, the CDR3 reads TGTGCCACCAGTGACTGGGGCGGTGGATACAATGAGCAGTTCTTC. Translation: CATSDWGGGYNEQFF.

The V call is TRBV7-8, the J call TRBJ2-7; maybe TRBD2 (5 bases). Trimming pared 3 bases from V and 4 bases from J, leaving 13 bases between. Germline CDR1 and CDR2: SGHVS and FQNEAQ. CDR3 size: 14 residues. The CDR3 sequence is CASSLSGGRYEQYF. CDR3 nucleotide sequence: TGTGCCAGCAGCTTGAGCGGCGGCCGTTACGAGCAGTACTTC.

V usage is TRBV19 and J usage is TRBJ2-7, with 7 bases matching TRBD2. Germline V gene lookup returns CDR1 LNHDA and CDR2 SQIVND (reference sequence). Trimming at V came to 9 bases and at J to 7 bases, leaving 12 bases not matched to a gene. The CDR3 covers 13 residues. The CDR3 region is CASRRTRQTEQYF. DNA of the CDR3: TGTGCCAGCAGACGGACTAGGCAGACGGAGCAGTACTTC.

This rearrangement joins TRBV18 to TRBJ2-5; D call uncertain. The CDR3 extends over 13 amino acids. V was cut by 4 bases and J by 2 bases, with 8 bases left in between. Per germline, CDR1 KGHSH and CDR2 LQKENI. The CDR3 DNA follows: TGTGCCAGCTCACTAGACATTCAAGAGACCCAGTACTTC. This encodes CASSLDIQETQYF. The variable domain in full, completed from reference TRBV18 and TRBJ2-5, reads NAGVMQNPRHLVRRRGQEARLRCSPMKGHSHVYWYRQLPEEGLKFMVYLQKENIIDESGMPKERFSAEFPKEGPSILRIQQVVRGDSAAYFCASSLDIQETQYFGPGTRLLVL.

The genes are TRBV7-9 and TRBJ2-3; D is unclear. Germline V gene lookup returns CDR1 SEHNR and CDR2 FQNEAQ (reference sequence). Trimming removed 3 bases at V and 1 base at J, with 8 bases between. There are 14 residues in the CDR3. The CDR3 DNA follows: TGTGCCAGCAGCTTTGAGAGGCGCACAGATACGCAGTATTTT. Translation gives CASSFERRTDTQYF.

This sequence joins TRBV7-6 and TRBJ1-1; no clear D. Germline CDR1 SGHVS, CDR2 FNYEAQ. The length of the CDR3 is 13 residues. V was trimmed by 0 bases and J by 3 bases, leaving 5 bases between them. CDR3 nucleotides: TGTGCCAGCAGCTTAGCGCGATACACTGAAGCTTTCTTT. This gives the protein CASSLARYTEAFF.